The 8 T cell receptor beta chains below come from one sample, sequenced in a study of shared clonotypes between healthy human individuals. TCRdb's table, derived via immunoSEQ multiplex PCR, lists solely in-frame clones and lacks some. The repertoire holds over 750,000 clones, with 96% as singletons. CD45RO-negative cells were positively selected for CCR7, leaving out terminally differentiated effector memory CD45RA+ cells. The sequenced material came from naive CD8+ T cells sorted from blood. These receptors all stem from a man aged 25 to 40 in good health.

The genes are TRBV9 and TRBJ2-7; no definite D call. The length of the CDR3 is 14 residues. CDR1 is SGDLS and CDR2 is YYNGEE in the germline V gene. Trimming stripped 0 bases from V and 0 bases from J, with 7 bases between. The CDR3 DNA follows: TGTGCCAGCAGCGTAGGCGGAGACTCCTACGAGCAGTACTTC. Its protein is CASSVGGDSYEQYF.

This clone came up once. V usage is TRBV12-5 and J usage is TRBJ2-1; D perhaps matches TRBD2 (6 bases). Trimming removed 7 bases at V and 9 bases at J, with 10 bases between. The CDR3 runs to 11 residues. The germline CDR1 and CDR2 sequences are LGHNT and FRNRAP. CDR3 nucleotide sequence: TGTGCTAGTGAATGGAGGGGTGAGCAGTTCTTC. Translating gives CASEWRGEQFF.

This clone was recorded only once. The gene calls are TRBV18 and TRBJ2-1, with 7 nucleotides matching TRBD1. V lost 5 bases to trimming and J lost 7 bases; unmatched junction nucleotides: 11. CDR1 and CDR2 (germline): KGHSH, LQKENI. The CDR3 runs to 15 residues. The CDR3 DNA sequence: TGTGCCAGCTCAACAACAGGGGTACGAGGGAATGAGCAGTTCTTC. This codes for CASSTTGVRGNEQFF.

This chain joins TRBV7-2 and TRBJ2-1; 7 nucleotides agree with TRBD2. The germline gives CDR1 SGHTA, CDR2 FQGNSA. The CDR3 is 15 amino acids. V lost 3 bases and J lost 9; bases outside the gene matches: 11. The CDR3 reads CASSFPTRPGGEQFF. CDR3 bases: TGTGCCAGCAGCTTCCCGACTAGGCCGGGGGGTGAGCAGTTCTTC.

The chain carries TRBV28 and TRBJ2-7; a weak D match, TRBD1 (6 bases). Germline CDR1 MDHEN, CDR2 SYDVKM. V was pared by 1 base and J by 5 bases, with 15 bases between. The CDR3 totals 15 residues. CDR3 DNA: TGTGCCAGCAGTTTATATGCTCAGGGGATCCACGAGCAGTACTTC. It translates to CASSLYAQGIHEQYF.

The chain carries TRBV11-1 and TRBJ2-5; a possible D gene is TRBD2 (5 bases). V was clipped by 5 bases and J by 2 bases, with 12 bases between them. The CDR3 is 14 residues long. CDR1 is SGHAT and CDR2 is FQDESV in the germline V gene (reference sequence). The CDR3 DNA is TGTGCCAGCAGCAACCCCGGGAAGCAAGAGACCCAGTACTTC. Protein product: CASSNPGKQETQYF.

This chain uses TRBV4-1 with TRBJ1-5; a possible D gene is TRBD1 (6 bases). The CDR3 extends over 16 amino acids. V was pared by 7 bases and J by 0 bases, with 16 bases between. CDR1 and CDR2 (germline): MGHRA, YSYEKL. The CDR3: CASKEEDRLSNQPQHF. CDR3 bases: TGCGCCAGCAAGGAAGAGGACAGACTTAGCAATCAGCCCCAGCATTTT.

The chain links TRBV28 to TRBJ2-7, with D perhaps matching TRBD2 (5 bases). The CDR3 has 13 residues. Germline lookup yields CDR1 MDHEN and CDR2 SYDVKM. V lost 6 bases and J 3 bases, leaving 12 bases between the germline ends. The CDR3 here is CASSIGILYEQYF. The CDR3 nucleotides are TGTGCCAGCAGCATCGGGATCCTCTACGAGCAGTACTTC.